The clone carrying this TCR beta chain was seen more than once but under ten times. Its matching antigen is unknown. The data were produced by immunoSEQ multiplex PCR, yet TCRdb's version contains in-frame clones alone and is incomplete. The table has some 2,400 clones, 36% seen once. Germline values: CDR1 MNHNS, CDR2 SASEGT. This CDR3 region has 14 residues. Trimming took off 1 base at V and 4 bases at J, with 10 bases between the two ends. The sample originates from a study of T cells in localized non-small cell lung cancer. Findings of the study overall: Greater blood T cell density accompanied longer overall survival.

This specimen was lymph node tissue, taken before any cancer treatment. This rearrangement joins TRBV6-1 to TRBJ1-2; D is possibly TRBD1 (5 bases). This clonotype was obtained from a male donor at least 60 years old with stage II squamous cell lung carcinoma. The CDR3, as DNA: TGTGCCAGCAGTGAAGGTGCAGGGAGCTATGGCTACACCTTC. Translating it yields CASSEGAGSYGYTF.